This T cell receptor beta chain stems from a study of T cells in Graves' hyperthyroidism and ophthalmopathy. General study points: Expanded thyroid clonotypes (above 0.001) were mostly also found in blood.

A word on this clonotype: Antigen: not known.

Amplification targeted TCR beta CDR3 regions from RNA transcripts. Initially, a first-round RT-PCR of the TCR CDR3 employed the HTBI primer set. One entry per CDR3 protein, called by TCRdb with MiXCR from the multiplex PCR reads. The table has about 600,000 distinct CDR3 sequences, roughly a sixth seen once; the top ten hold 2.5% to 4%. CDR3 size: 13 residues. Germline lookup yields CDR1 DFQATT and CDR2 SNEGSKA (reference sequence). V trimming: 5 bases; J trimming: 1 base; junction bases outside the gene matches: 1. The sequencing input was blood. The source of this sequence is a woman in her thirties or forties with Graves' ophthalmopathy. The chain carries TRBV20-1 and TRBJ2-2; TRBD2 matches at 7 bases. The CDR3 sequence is CSAPSGNTGELFF. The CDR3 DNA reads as TGCAGTGCTCCTAGCGGGAACACCGGGGAGCTGTTTTTT.